The 18 T cell receptor beta chains below come from one sample, sequenced in a study of beta chain features in type 1 diabetes. As every portion of the isolated RNA was reverse transcribed, the sequencing read expressed TCRB transcripts. Using immunoSEQ multiplex PCR, the repertoire was profiled, and TCRdb retains in-frame clones only, with some absent. The sample lists approximately 70,000 clones, approximately 47% seen once, with about 0.7% in the top ten. Study results and limitations: Among patients with Type 1 diabetes, TCRB CDR3s were moderately but significantly shorter in every one of the four CD4+ subsets.

No antigen has been assigned to these receptors. The sample was central memory CD4+ T cells from blood. Receptors originate from a man aged 25-40 years with type 1 diabetes.

The CDR3 here is CASGTGYQLANEKLFF. CDR3 DNA sequence: TGTGCCAGCGGAACAGGGTATCAGCTAGCTAATGAAAAACTGTTTTTT. The J gene is TRBJ1-4, the V gene TRBV6-6; TRBD1 might be the D (6 bases). Germline assignment: CDR1 MNHNY and CDR2 SVGAGI (reference sequence). The CDR3 is 16 residues long. V was shortened by 8 bases and J by 3 bases, with 19 bases between the two germline ends.

The V gene is TRBV5-4, the J gene TRBJ1-4; the D is unclear. V gave up 3 bases and J gave up 8 bases, with 14 bases separating them. CDR3 length: 14 amino acids. Germline CDR1 and CDR2: SGHNT and YYREEE (reference sequence). This chain's CDR3 is CASSSPGGGEKLFF. In nucleotides, the CDR3 is TGTGCCAGCAGCTCCCCAGGAGGCGGGGAAAAACTGTTTTTT.

The chain carries TRBV5-6 and TRBJ1-2; TRBD1 aligns across 8 bases. V lost 0 bases to trimming and J lost 4 bases; unmatched junction nucleotides: 5. CDR3 length: 15 amino acids. Germline CDR1 and CDR2: SGHDT and YYEEEE. The CDR3 is CASSLGATGAYGYTF. The CDR3 nucleotides read TGTGCCAGCAGCTTGGGGGCGACAGGGGCCTATGGCTACACCTTC.

This rearrangement joins TRBV6-1 to TRBJ1-2, with D maybe TRBD1 (5 bases). V shed 3 bases and J shed 7 bases, with 6 bases lying between them. Germline CDR1 reads MNHNS; CDR2 reads SASEGT. The CDR3 is 11 residues long. This CDR3 reads CASSDRVGYTF. CDR3 DNA sequence: TGTGCCAGCAGTGACAGGGTTGGCTACACCTTC.

This clone was counted only a few times. The CDR3 reads CATSVDRVPATNEKLFF. The CDR3 nucleotides read TGTGCCACCAGCGTCGACAGGGTCCCCGCAACTAATGAAAAACTGTTTTTT. The chain is built from TRBV15 and TRBJ1-4; the match to TRBD1 covers 7 bases. CDR1 is LNHNV, CDR2 YYDKDF, per germline (reference sequence). The V and J ends lost 5 bases and 0 bases, in that order; junction bases with no gene match: 9. The CDR3 has 17 residues.

This clone was found a few times. CDR3 in amino acids: CSVGTDYGYTF. CDR3 sequence (DNA): TGCAGCGTTGGTACAGACTATGGCTACACCTTC. The chain links TRBV29-1 to TRBJ1-2; D is unresolved. Germline V gives CDR1 SQVTM, CDR2 ANQGSEA. There are 11 residues in the CDR3. V lost 4 bases and J lost 3, with 6 bases in between.

The chain is built from TRBV30 and TRBJ2-4; 7 bases map to TRBD2. The CDR3 extends over 12 amino acids. In germline, CDR1 is GTSNPN, CDR2 SVGIG (reference sequence). Trimming at V came to 4 bases and at J to 11 bases, leaving 8 bases not matched to a gene. This CDR3 is CAWNSGDGVQYF. The CDR3 DNA reads as TGTGCCTGGAACAGCGGGGATGGGGTTCAGTACTTC. The entire variable domain, with the rest obtained from reference TRBV30 and TRBJ2-4, is as follows: SQTIHQWPATLVQPVGSPLSLECTVEGTSNPNLYWYRQAAGRGLQLLFYSVGIGQISSEVPQNLSASRPQDRQFILSSKKLLLSDSGFYLCAWNSGDGVQYFGAGTRLSVL.

The chain is built from TRBV2 and TRBJ1-6; TRBD1 is a possible D gene (6 bases). In germline, CDR1 is SNHLY, CDR2 FYNNEI. Trimming took 5 bases from V and 8 from J, leaving 13 bases between them. The CDR3 has 14 amino acids. CDR3: CASSSRGKDSPLHF. In DNA, the CDR3 is TGTGCCAGCAGTAGCAGGGGCAAAGATTCACCCCTCCACTTT.

This clone was seen a few times. This chain links TRBV11-2 with TRBJ2-1; D perhaps matches TRBD2 (6 bases). The V and J ends lost 7 bases and 0 bases respectively, with 13 bases between them. The length of the CDR3 is 15 residues. The germline V gene has CDR1 SGHAT and CDR2 FQNNGV. The CDR3 nucleotides are TGTGCCAGCACCCTGGGACTGAGCTCCTACAATGAGCAGTTCTTC. As protein: CASTLGLSSYNEQFF.

This clone was found a few times. The CDR3 DNA reads as TGTGCCAGCAGTGCGACAGGAGAAGGGAACACTGAAGCTTTCTTT. Residues: CASSATGEGNTEAFF. The chain joins TRBV6-1 to TRBJ1-1; possible D gene TRBD1, 6 bases. CDR1 MNHNS and CDR2 SASEGT come from the germline V gene. V lost 4 bases and J lost 1, with 13 bases in between. The length of the CDR3 is 15 residues.

This chain links TRBV19 with TRBJ2-4, with unresolved D. Trimming took off 3 bases at V and 2 bases at J, with 8 bases between the two ends. The CDR3 runs 14 residues. Per the germline V gene, CDR1 is LNHDA and CDR2 is SQIVND (reference sequence). The CDR3 region has the DNA TGTGCCAGTAGTATTCCGGGTTCCAAAAACATTCAGTACTTC. Residues: CASSIPGSKNIQYF.

This clone appeared once. The chain carries TRBV5-1 and TRBJ2-5; TRBD2 aligns across 11 bases. The CDR3 is 16 residues long. CDR1 is SGHRS and CDR2 is YFSETQ in the germline V gene. The J segment lost 0 bases and the V segment lost 3 bases, leaving 4 bases of the junction unmatched. In DNA form, the CDR3 reads TGCGCCAGCAGCTCTGGGACTAGCGGAAACCAAGAGACCCAGTACTTC. Translation: CASSSGTSGNQETQYF.

The chain links TRBV15 to TRBJ2-1, with D maybe TRBD2 (7 bases). The V end lost 0 bases, the J end lost 8 bases, and 17 bases lay between the germline ends. From germline, CDR1 is LNHNV and CDR2 YYDKDF (reference sequence). The CDR3 loop spans 16 amino acids. DNA for the CDR3: TGTGCCACCAGCAGAGAGGAGGGGGGGAGCGGGGATGAGCAGTTCTTC. This sequence encodes CATSREEGGSGDEQFF.

The genes are TRBV4-2 and TRBJ2-7, with D perhaps matching TRBD2 (5 bases). The germline gives CDR1 LGHNA, CDR2 YNFKEQ. Trimming stripped 1 base from V and 1 base from J, with 14 bases between. The CDR3 length is 16 residues. In DNA form, the CDR3 reads TGTGCCAGCAGCCAAGTCGCCGGGGATCTTTCCTACGAGCAGTACTTC. Translated: CASSQVAGDLSYEQYF.

This chain uses TRBV29-1 with TRBJ2-1; 10 nucleotides align to TRBD2. Germline V gene lookup returns CDR1 SQVTM and CDR2 ANQGSEA. Germline trimming cut 5 bases from V and 7 bases from J; bases unmatched to any gene: 17. This CDR3 spans 17 amino acids. CDR3 region: CSVLGRGPSGSKNEQFF. The CDR3 bases are TGCAGCGTTTTAGGGCGGGGCCCTAGCGGGAGTAAGAATGAGCAGTTCTTC.

The gene calls are TRBV7-9 and TRBJ2-5, with D hard to call. This CDR3 comprises 13 residues. Germline lookup yields CDR1 SEHNR and CDR2 FQNEAQ (reference sequence). V lost 4 bases and J lost 7, with 13 bases in between. This CDR3 is CASSSKPSGTQYF. The DNA of the CDR3 is TGTGCCAGCAGCTCAAAGCCGTCGGGGACCCAGTACTTC.

The V call is TRBV30, the J call TRBJ2-3, with TRBD2 matching 9 bases. This CDR3 has 16 amino acids. V shed 0 bases and J 4 bases; nucleotides not matched to a gene: 8. Germline values: CDR1 GTSNPN, CDR2 SVGIG (reference sequence). DNA for the CDR3: TGTGCCTGGAGTGTACGCGGGACTAGCATGTCAGATACGCAGTATTTT. This codes for CAWSVRGTSMSDTQYF.

The chain employs TRBV5-1 and TRBJ2-1; a possible D gene is TRBD2 (5 bases). The CDR3 extends over 16 amino acids. Germline V gene data show CDR1 as SGHRS and CDR2 as YFSETQ. The V and J ends lost 4 bases and 1 base respectively, with 15 bases between them. CDR3 region: CASSGRKGESYNEQFF. CDR3 bases: TGCGCCAGCAGCGGACGGAAGGGAGAGTCCTACAATGAGCAGTTCTTC.